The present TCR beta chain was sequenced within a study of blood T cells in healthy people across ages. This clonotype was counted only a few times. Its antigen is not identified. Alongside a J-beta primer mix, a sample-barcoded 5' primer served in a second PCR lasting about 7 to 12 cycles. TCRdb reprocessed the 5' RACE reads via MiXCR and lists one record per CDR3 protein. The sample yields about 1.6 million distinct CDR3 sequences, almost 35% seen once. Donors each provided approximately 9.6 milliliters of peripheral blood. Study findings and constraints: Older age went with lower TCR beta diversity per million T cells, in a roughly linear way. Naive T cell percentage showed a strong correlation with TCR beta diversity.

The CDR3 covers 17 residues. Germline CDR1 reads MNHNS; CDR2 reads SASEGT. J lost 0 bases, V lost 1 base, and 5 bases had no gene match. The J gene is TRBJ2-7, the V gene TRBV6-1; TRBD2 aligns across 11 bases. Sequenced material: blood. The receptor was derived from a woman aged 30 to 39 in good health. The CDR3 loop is CASSEELAGALSYEQYF. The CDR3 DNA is TGTGCCAGCAGTGAAGAACTAGCGGGAGCCCTCTCCTACGAGCAGTACTTC.